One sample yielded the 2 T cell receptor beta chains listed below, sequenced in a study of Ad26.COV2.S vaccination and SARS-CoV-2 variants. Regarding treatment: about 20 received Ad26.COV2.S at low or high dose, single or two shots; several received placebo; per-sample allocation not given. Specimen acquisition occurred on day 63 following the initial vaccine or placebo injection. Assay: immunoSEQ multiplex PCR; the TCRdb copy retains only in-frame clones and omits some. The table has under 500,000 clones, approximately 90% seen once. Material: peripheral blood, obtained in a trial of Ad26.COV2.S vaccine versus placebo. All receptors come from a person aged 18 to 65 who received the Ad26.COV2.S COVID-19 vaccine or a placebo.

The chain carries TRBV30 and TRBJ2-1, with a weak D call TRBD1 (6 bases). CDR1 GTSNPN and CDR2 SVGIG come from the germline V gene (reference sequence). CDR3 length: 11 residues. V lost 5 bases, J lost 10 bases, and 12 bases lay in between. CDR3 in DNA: TGTGCCTGGGCTAGACAGGTGGAGCAGTTCTTC. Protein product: CAWARQVEQFF.

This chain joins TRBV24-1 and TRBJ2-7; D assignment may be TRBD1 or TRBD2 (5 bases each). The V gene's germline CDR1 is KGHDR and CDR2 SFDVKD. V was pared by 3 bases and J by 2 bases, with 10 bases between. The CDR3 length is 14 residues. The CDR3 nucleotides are TGTGCCACCAGTGATGGGACGGGGCCCTACGAGCAGTACTTC. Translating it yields CATSDGTGPYEQYF.